This TCR beta chain was identified in a study of radiation and T cells in renal cell carcinoma (dated by TCRdb to the early 2020s). A note on the overall study: Samples were obtained from a clinical trial, in which 15 Gy stereotactic body radiation therapy was delivered to primary renal cell carcinomas and nephrectomy was performed 4 weeks later. TCR beta sequencing covered approximately 50 samples in total, comprising approximately 26 tumors and roughly 27 peripheral blood samples. Across all 50 or so samples, 4,000,000 or so unique CDR3 nucleotide sequences encoding around 2.8 million unique CDR3 amino acid sequences were identified. Summary of the overall study and its limitations: No pretreatment tumor biopsies were available, so the baseline intratumoral presence of clonotypes could not be determined. With a single-armed trial design, the study had no way to address how radiation dose or scheduling affects the TCR repertoire. In blood, the top tumor clonotypes increased from baseline to 2 weeks after radiation and then shrank by 4 weeks, which suggests a temporary expansion of tumor-resident clones. Tracking of blood repertoire dynamics stopped at about 4 weeks after treatment, with no follow-up past that point.

Explained via the paper, the time point label denotes: baseline pretreatment blood. Explained via the paper, the treatment or condition label denotes: 15 Gy SBRT to primary tumor, nephrectomy 4 weeks later. Serial peripheral blood from radiation-treated patients was sampled at baseline, 2 weeks and 4 weeks after SBRT to track tumor-enriched clonotypes. Every patient had renal cell carcinoma of clear cell pathology. Genomic DNA for TCR sequencing was prepared using the QIAamp DNA Blood Mini Kit (Qiagen). The analyses included only samples that passed all quality control checks. The immunoSEQ kit was used, according to the manufacturer's recommendations, to generate TCR beta libraries from genomic DNA. Library preparation used a first multiplex PCR with proprietary primers, then a second PCR adding unique barcodes, with bead cleanups after each round. Each sample batch included a kit-provided positive control reaction and a negative control reaction. The final libraries were assessed on an Agilent 4200 TapeStation D1000 ScreenTape, pooled by volume, and quantified by qPCR. Sequencing was performed on an Illumina NextSeq500 with a MidOutput 150-cycle cartridge, and 156 Read1 and 15 Index1 cycles were run with kit custom primers. The pooled library was loaded at roughly 0.98 pM with an approximately 22% PhiX control spike-in. In the authors' own workflow: Vendor-processed data were analyzed in R, with a clonotype defined as all T cells sharing the same CDR3 nucleotide sequence. For clone abundance analyses, frequencies were normalized to the 10,000 most abundant clones in each sample. Public T cell clones, which averaged fewer than five per sample, were excluded before analysis. An abundance difference of at least 32-fold between compartments was the criterion for calling clonotypes tumor-enriched or baseline blood-enriched. A beta-binomial differential abundance model was applied to find clonotypes that expanded or contracted between blood time points. Tumor-blood repertoire similarity was measured with the Baroni-Urbani and Buser coefficient, and groups were compared using two-tailed Wilcoxon tests in R. TCRdb limited this immuneACCESS table to in-frame rearrangements with V and J called. A share of clones is missing; checked studies link under half to unresolved V genes, and the rest is unexplained. D and trimming were read from the DNA, whereas the V and J calls and clone size are those reported in that table. The sample table contains tens of thousands of clones; only one count was recorded for roughly four fifths of them. Roughly 7% of the sample rests with the top ten.

Taken from the germline V gene, the CDR1 and CDR2 loops are SNHLY and FYNNEI. Cut back by 4 bases and 0 bases, the V and J ends lie 9 bases apart. The CDR3, from cysteine to phenylalanine, totals 15 residues. The kept DNA is CDR3 alone, 45 bases in frame from the first base. Comment on this clone: There is no known antigen for this receptor. Base qualities are not recorded, but no much larger clone differs from it by a single base.

This TCR was recovered from a man in his 60s with renal cell carcinoma. The receptor chain draws on TRBV2 and TRBJ2-2; no D gene call is confident. The sequenced sample was blood, obtained from a patient whose treatment included radiotherapy and nephrectomy. The DNA is TGTGCCAGCAGTGTTCTTGACGCGAACACCGGGGAGCTGTTTTTT. Its amino acids are CASSVLDANTGELFF.